This TCR beta chain was sequenced in a study of shared clonotypes between healthy human individuals (TCRdb year 2020). Notes on the research overall: The cohort comprised two women and a few men aged 18 to 49 years. For each donor, three plates each were used for CD4 naive and CD4 memory, two plates were used for CD8 naive, and one plate was used for CD8 memory. Blood TCR repertoires of roughly five healthy adults were deeply sequenced to estimate repertoire size and the extent of clonotype sharing between individuals. To increase sequencing depth and limit assay-specific biases, TCR repertoire library preparation and sequencing were carried out by different laboratories using diverse techniques. Between about 0.94 and 8.9 billion PBMCs per donor were obtained by leukapheresis. Paper-wide results and their limitations: Estimated clonotype richness was generally larger for naive than for memory subsets. Pairwise subsampling indicated that sequencing depth was expected to affect the degree of clonotype sharing among donors. Sampling was restricted to blood, and TCR repertoires in tissue are likely to differ from TCR repertoires in blood. Clonotypes shared by all four sorted-subset donors showed higher generation probabilities than non-shared clonotypes. Sharing across several donors was observed for about 5% of naive CD4, 3.5% of naive CD8, roughly 2.4% of memory CD4, and over 0.3% of memory CD8 clonotypes. The small number of donors limited the genetic and exposure-history diversity represented. Incomplete sequencing was indicated by rarefaction of sorted-subset datasets, despite the large sequencing depth.

CD8 naive samples were CD45RO-negative cells positively selected for CCR7, giving a CD45RA+CCR7+ population that excluded TemRA cells. Healthy HIV-negative adults with no recently reported acute infections or vaccinations were included as donors. Only Caucasian adults living in Nashville, Tennessee, USA were represented among the donors. Blood was obtained by leukapheresis, after which PBMCs were separated by Ficoll-Histopaque density gradient centrifugation and cryopreserved in liquid nitrogen vapor phase. Analytical flow cytometry was used to check the purity and quantity of each magnetically sorted T cell population. Each sorted fraction had its genomic DNA isolated and then quantified by UV absorbance on a Nanodrop 2000c. Taken from the germline V gene, the CDR1 and CDR2 loops are SGDLS and YYNGEE. The CDR3 contains 17 residues, cysteine and phenylalanine counted. The read is trimmed to its CDR3 DNA, 51 bases read in frame from base 1. The trim is 0 bases for V and 0 bases for J, with a gap of 15 bases between the germline ends.

Using the deep immunoSEQ assay, multiplex PCR amplified TCR CDR3 regions from genomic DNA. For each cell subset, the extracted genomic DNA was distributed evenly across all wells of several immunoSEQ 96-well plates, and each plate served as one replicate. For sorted subsets, roughly 0.2 ug genomic DNA, equal to tens of thousands of T cell genomes, was loaded into each replicate PCR. Purified libraries were measured with a Qubit 3.0 fluorometer, size-checked on a Bioanalyzer 2100, and measured again with the KAPA Library Quantification kit. Every immunoSEQ 96-well plate was sequenced on a separate single-read 150-cycle Illumina NextSeq 550 flow cell. As for the authors' bioinformatics: Because only junctional sequences without quality scores were contained in the immunoSEQ output, filtering matching that applied to full-length reads could not be performed. To assign V/J genes and CDR3, sequences were annotated against IMGT germline references using PyIR, a Python wrapper for IgBLAST v1.9. Reads were filtered out if the reads had weak V/J assignments (E-value above 1e-6), no CDR3, stop codons, out-of-frame junctions, or ambiguous translated residues. V3J clonotypes were defined as sequences sharing the same inferred V gene, J gene, and CDR3 amino acid sequence. To compute the percentage overlap between repertoires, the number of shared unique clonotypes was divided by the size of the smaller repertoire. Richness of each repertoire was evaluated using RTK rarefaction, the Chao1 estimator, and Recon v2.1 estimates of unobserved clonotypes. Generation probabilities were computed with OLGA for all TCRbeta clonotypes obtained by the gDNA method from four donors. TCRdb retrieved this table from immuneACCESS and kept in-frame rearrangements only. Not all clones are present; in checked studies, unresolved V genes account for under half, and no reason is known for the remainder. D and trimming come from the DNA, and the V and J calls and clone size come from that table. The sample data list about 2.2 million clones, and 80% to 95% of these were observed just once. Roughly 1.7% of the sample goes to the ten largest clones.

Note on this clone: Its antigen remains undetermined. No base quality values were provided; no much bigger clone lies one nucleotide off.

Material: naive CD8+ T cells from PBMCs. Read against the paper, the sample's cell subset or site label means: CD45RA+CCR7+. The receptor's source is a man between 18 and 29 years old in good health. Some clones in this sample may be carry-over from other donors' samples. The chain couples TRBV9 to TRBJ1-2; the D gene is unclear. The CDR3 has the sequence CASSVASGRDSNYGYTF. The base sequence is TGTGCCAGCAGCGTAGCCTCGGGCCGTGATTCTAACTATGGCTACACCTTC.